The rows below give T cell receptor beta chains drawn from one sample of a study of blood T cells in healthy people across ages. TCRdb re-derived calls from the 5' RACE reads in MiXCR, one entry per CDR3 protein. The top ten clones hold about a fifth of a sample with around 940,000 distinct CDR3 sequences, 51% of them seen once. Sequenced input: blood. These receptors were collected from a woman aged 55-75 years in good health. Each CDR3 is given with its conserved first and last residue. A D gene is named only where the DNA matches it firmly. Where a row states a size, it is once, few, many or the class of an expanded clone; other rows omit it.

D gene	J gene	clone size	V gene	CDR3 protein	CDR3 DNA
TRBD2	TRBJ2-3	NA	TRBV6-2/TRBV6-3	CASSYSGRGNTQYF	TGTGCCAGTTCCTATAGCGGGAGAGGGAATACGCAGTATTTT
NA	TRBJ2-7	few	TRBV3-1	CASSQVAEQYF	TGTGCCAGCAGCCAGGTGGCCGAGCAGTACTTC
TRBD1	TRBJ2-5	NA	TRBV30	CAWSGMYGTGKETQYF	TGTGCCTGGAGTGGGATGTACGGGACAGGGAAAGAGACCCAGTACTTC
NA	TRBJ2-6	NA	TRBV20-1	CSVASRYSGANVLTF	TGCAGTGTGGCTAGTAGGTACTCTGGGGCCAACGTCCTGACTTTC
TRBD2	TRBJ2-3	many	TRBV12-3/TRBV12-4	CASSTLAGGDTQYF	TGTGCCAGCAGTACACTAGCGGGAGGAGATACGCAGTATTTT
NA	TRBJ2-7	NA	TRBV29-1	CSVVSTSYEQYF	TGCAGCGTTGTAAGTACCTCCTACGAGCAGTACTTC
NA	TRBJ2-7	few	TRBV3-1	CASSQAVYEQYF	TGTGCCAGCAGCCAAGCGGTCTACGAGCAGTACTTC
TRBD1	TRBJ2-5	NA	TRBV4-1	CASSQVGQNQETQYF	TGCGCCAGCAGCCAGGTGGGACAGAACCAAGAGACCCAGTACTTC
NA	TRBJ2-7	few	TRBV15	CATSRGGLTYEQYF	TGTGCCACCAGCAGGGGAGGCCTCACCTACGAGCAGTACTTC
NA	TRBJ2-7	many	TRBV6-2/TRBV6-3	CASSRELTGDEQYF	TGTGCCAGCAGTCGGGAGTTAACGGGGGACGAGCAGTACTTC
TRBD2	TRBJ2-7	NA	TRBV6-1	CATFSGGSPYEQYF	TGTGCCACCTTTTCGGGAGGGTCCCCCTACGAGCAGTACTTC
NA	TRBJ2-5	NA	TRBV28	CASKGVSSSARAWREQYF	TGTGCCAGCAAGGGCGTCTCGTCCTCTGCCAGGGCCTGGAGGGAGCAGTACTTC
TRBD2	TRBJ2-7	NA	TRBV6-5	CASSQKGQREMDEQYF	TGTGCCAGCAGCCAAAAGGGGCAGCGGGAGATGGACGAGCAGTACTTC
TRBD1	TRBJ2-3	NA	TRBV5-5	CASSIGTGEHTQYF	TGTGCCAGCAGCATAGGGACAGGGGAACATACGCAGTATTTT
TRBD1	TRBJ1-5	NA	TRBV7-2	CASSSQGQGTGQPQHF	TGTGCCAGCAGCTCCCAGGGACAGGGGACGGGTCAGCCCCAGCATTTT
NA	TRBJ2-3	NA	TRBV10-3	CAISIGPGETDTQYF	TGTGCCATCAGTATCGGGCCAGGGGAGACAGATACGCAGTATTTT
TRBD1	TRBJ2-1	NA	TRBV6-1	CASSAGQGAYGSRNEQFF	TGTGCCAGCAGCGCGGGACAGGGGGCCTACGGATCTCGAAATGAGCAGTTCTTC
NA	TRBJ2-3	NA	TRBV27	CASRPPGPGQETDTQYF	TGTGCCAGCAGACCCCCGGGCCCGGGACAAGAGACAGATACGCAGTATTTT
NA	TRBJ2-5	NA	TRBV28	CASSPLSVGETQYF	TGTGCCAGCAGTCCCCTCAGCGTCGGGGAGACCCAGTACTTC
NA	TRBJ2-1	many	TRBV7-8	CASSSSSSWSSYNEQFF	TGTGCCAGCAGTTCCAGCTCTAGCTGGAGCTCCTACAATGAGCAGTTCTTC
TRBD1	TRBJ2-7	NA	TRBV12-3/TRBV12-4	CASRLFEGAGQYF	TGTGCCAGCAGGTTATTCGAGGGGGCGGGGCAGTACTTC
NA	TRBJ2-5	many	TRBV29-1	CSGSLGGTYQETQYF	TGCAGCGGCTCTTTGGGGGGCACGTACCAAGAGACCCAGTACTTC
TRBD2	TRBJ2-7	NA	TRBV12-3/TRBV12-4	CASSLAGLAGAREQYF	TGTGCCAGCAGTTTAGCAGGACTAGCGGGAGCCCGCGAGCAGTACTTC
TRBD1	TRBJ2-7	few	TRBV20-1	CSAVPRDRPYEQYF	TGCAGTGCTGTTCCAAGGGACAGGCCCTACGAGCAGTACTTC
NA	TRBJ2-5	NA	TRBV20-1	CSARPDPQGTQYF	TGCAGTGCGAGGCCCGATCCCCAGGGGACCCAGTACTTC
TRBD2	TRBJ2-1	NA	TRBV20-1	CSANLPSRTSLHEQFF	TGCAGTGCCAACCTCCCTTCGCGGACTAGTCTTCATGAGCAGTTCTTC
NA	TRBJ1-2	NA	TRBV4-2	CAGSQGLANYGYTF	TGTGCCGGCAGCCAAGGGCTTGCTAACTATGGCTACACCTTC
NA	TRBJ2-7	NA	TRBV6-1	CASSEEWGYEQYF	TGTGCCAGCAGTGAAGAGTGGGGCTACGAGCAGTACTTC
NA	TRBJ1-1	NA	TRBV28	CASRPVPMNTEAFF	TGTGCCAGCCGCCCGGTCCCAATGAACACTGAAGCTTTCTTT
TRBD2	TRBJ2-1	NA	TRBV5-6	CASLSGSIYNEQFF	TGTGCCAGCCTTAGCGGGAGCATATACAATGAGCAGTTCTTC
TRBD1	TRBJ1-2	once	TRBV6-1	CASSGTQGAGGYTF	TGTGCCAGCAGTGGAACCCAGGGGGCGGGTGGCTACACCTTC
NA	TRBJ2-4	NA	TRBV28	CASSYTRGNIQYF	TGTGCCAGCAGCTATACGAGGGGGAACATTCAGTACTTC
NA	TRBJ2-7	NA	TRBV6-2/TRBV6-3	CASLGNSHPPYEQYF	TGTGCCAGCTTGGGGAACAGTCATCCGCCCTACGAGCAGTACTTC
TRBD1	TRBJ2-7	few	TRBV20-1	CSVVTGERYEQYF	TGCAGTGTAGTTACAGGGGAGAGATACGAGCAGTACTTC
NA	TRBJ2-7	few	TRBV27	CASRPLGGVYEQYF	TGTGCCAGCAGACCACTAGGTGGCGTCTACGAGCAGTACTTC
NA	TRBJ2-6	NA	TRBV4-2	CASSQDRIWDVLTF	TGTGCCAGCAGCCAAGACCGGATCTGGGACGTCCTGACTTTC
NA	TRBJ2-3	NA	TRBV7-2	CASSLRGRAAGGDTQYF	TGTGCCAGCAGCTTAAGGGGGAGGGCCGCCGGGGGAGATACGCAGTATTTT
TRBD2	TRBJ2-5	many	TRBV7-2	CASSLTSGRVYETQYF	TGTGCCAGCAGCTTGACGAGCGGGAGGGTATATGAGACCCAGTACTTC
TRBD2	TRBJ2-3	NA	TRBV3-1	CASSQESLAGFTTQSDTQYF	TGTGCCAGCAGTCAAGAATCACTAGCGGGGTTCACCACGCAGTCAGATACGCAGTATTTT
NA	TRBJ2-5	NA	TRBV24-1	CATGGQGQETQYF	TGTGCTACCGGGGGTCAGGGGCAAGAGACCCAGTACTTC
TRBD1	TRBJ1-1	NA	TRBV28	CASSRQGVAEAFF	TGTGCCAGCAGTCGACAGGGGGTGGCTGAAGCTTTCTTT
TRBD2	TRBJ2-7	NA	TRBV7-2	CASSHGTSGYYEQYF	TGTGCCAGCAGCCACGGGACTAGCGGATACTACGAGCAGTACTTC
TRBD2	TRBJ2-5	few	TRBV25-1	CASSQPGAGARETQYF	TGTGCCAGCAGTCAGCCGGGTGCGGGAGCCAGGGAGACCCAGTACTTC
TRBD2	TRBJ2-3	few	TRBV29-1	CSVVPTQREVDTQYF	TGCAGCGTTGTCCCGACTCAGCGGGAGGTTGATACGCAGTATTTT
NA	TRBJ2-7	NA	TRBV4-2	CASSPYLGYEQYF	TGTGCCAGCAGCCCCTACCTCGGGTACGAGCAGTACTTC
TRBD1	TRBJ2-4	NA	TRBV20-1	CSAKQGVNIQYF	TGCAGTGCTAAACAGGGGGTAAACATTCAGTACTTC
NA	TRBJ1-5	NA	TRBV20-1	CSARELTGRNQPQHF	TGCAGTGCTAGAGAGTTAACGGGGAGGAATCAGCCCCAGCATTTT
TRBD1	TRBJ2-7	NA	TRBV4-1	CASSQPSSTGVEQYF	TGCGCCAGCAGCCAACCATCGAGTACAGGGGTCGAGCAGTACTTC
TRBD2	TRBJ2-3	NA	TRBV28	CASTQGGRVTDTQYF	TGTGCCAGCACCCAAGGCGGGAGGGTCACAGATACGCAGTATTTT
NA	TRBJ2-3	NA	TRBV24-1	CATKTSRSTDTQYF	TGTGCCACCAAGACATCGAGGAGCACAGATACGCAGTATTTT
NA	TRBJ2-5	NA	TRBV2	CASSGGTLGETQYF	TGTGCCAGCAGTGGGGGCACTCTGGGGGAGACCCAGTACTTC
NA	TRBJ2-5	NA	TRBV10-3	CAIRALTEETQYF	TGTGCCATCAGGGCCCTCACGGAAGAGACCCAGTACTTC
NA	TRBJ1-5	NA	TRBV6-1	CASKAPSNQPQHF	TGTGCCAGCAAGGCCCCCAGCAATCAGCCCCAGCATTTT
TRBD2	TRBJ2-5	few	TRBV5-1	CASTPRLAGETQYF	TGCGCCAGCACCCCCAGACTAGCAGGGGAGACCCAGTACTTC